This TCR beta chain was identified during a study of cytomegalovirus exposure and HLA in healthy donors. Measured with immunoSEQ multiplex PCR; TCRdb has only the in-frame clones, and not every one. The sample records about 240,000 clones, around 86% being singletons. Trimming shortened V by 1 base and J by 7 bases, and 13 bases separated the two germline ends. Per the germline V gene, CDR1 is KGHSH and CDR2 is LQKENI. CDR3 length: 14 amino acids. This receptor was obtained from a woman between 25 and 40 years old in good health and CMV-seropositive. Source material: PBMCs. This chain uses TRBV18 with TRBJ1-2, with unresolved D. CDR3 bases: TGTGCCAGCTCACCACAGGTCGGAGGATTTGGCTACACCTTC. Its protein is CASSPQVGGFGYTF.